Sequencing of this T cell receptor beta chain was carried out in a study of blood T cell repertoires in COVID-19. About the study: The United States, Italy and Spain were the sources of the acute and convalescent COVID-19 samples. T cells, B-cell-depleted T cells, or PBMCs supplied cDNA or gDNA.

Original processing methods: Quantification of nucleated cells was approximated via reference gene primer amplification. Sequenced by immunoSEQ multiplex PCR; TCRdb stores in-frame clones only, minus some. V, J and clone size are taken as reported in that table, and D and trimming were inferred from the DNA itself. The sample yields 150,000 to 200,000 clones, around 87% seen once. Trimming left V 5 bases short and J 1 base short, with 2 bases between. The CDR3 covers 12 residues. The germline V gene has CDR1 SGHTA and CDR2 FQGTGA. The source material was peripheral blood. The chain links TRBV7-3 to TRBJ2-2; D unclear. The origin of this receptor is a man aged 18 to 29 with acute or convalescent COVID-19. The CDR3 reads CASSRNTGELFF. The CDR3 DNA sequence: TGTGCCAGCAGCCGGAACACCGGGGAGCTGTTTTTT.